The 30 T cell receptor beta chains below all came from one sample that was sequenced in a study of T cells in Graves' hyperthyroidism and ophthalmopathy. TCR beta CDR3 region amplification was performed from RNA transcripts. A set of HTBI primers served as the primers for a first-round RT-PCR of the TCR CDR3. One entry per CDR3 protein results from TCRdb running MiXCR on the multiplex PCR reads. The table includes approximately 400,000 distinct CDR3 sequences, roughly 14% detected once. The specimen sequenced was blood. The receptors originated from a young woman with Graves' hyperthyroidism.

The chain joins TRBV29-1 to TRBJ2-3; D may correspond to TRBD1 or TRBD2 (5 bases each). Trimming cost V 4 bases and J 0 bases, with 8 bases left between them. This CDR3 is 13 amino acids long. Germline CDR1 and CDR2: SQVTM and ANQGSEA. The CDR3 sequence is CSVAGTSTDTQYF. The DNA of the CDR3 is TGCAGCGTTGCCGGGACCAGCACAGATACGCAGTATTTT.

This clonotype was recorded a few times. The V call is TRBV29-1, the J call TRBJ1-2, with D maybe TRBD1 (5 bases). This CDR3 has 13 residues. Trimming took off 4 bases at V and 0 bases at J, with 9 bases between the two ends. Germline CDR1 SQVTM, CDR2 ANQGSEA. CDR3 sequence reads: CSVVLTANYGYTF. CDR3 sequence (DNA): TGCAGCGTTGTTCTGACAGCTAACTATGGCTACACCTTC.

There are a few counts of this clonotype. CDR3 nucleotide sequence: TGTGCCAGCAGCTTATCAGCGTACTACGAGCAGTACTTC. Its translation: CASSLSAYYEQYF. The rearrangement links TRBV7-9 to TRBJ2-7; no definite D call. The CDR3 runs 13 residues. Germline assignment: CDR1 SEHNR and CDR2 FQNEAQ (reference sequence). Trimming removed 2 bases from V and 3 bases from J, with 8 bases in between.

The rearrangement uses TRBV5-6 and TRBJ2-3; no clear D. The CDR3 is 13 amino acids. CDR1 and CDR2 from the germline V gene are SGHDT and YYEEEE. Trimming removed 4 bases at V and 5 bases at J, with 11 bases between. The CDR3 DNA reads as TGTGCCAGCAGCACCCGAGTGGGAGATACGCAGTATTTT. Its protein product is CASSTRVGDTQYF.

The table lists this clonotype with many counts. This chain uses TRBV10-2 with TRBJ1-1; TRBD1 might be the D (5 bases). Trimming pared 6 bases from V and 0 bases from J, leaving 8 bases between. The CDR3 loop spans 13 amino acids. Germline V gene lookup returns CDR1 WSHSY and CDR2 SAAADI. CDR3 sequence (DNA): TGCGCCAGCAGAAGGGGACTGAACACTGAAGCTTTCTTT. This sequence encodes CASRRGLNTEAFF.

The chain is built from TRBV4-1 and TRBJ1-2; 9 bases agree with TRBD1. Per the germline V gene, CDR1 is MGHRA and CDR2 is YSYEKL. V shed 0 bases, J shed 4 bases, and the junction held 9 bases outside the gene matches. This CDR3 comprises 17 residues. CDR3: CASSQDNRGPFSYGYTF. The CDR3, as DNA: TGCGCCAGCAGCCAAGATAACAGGGGGCCCTTCTCCTATGGCTACACCTTC.

The chain links TRBV9 to TRBJ2-7, with D tentatively TRBD1 (5 bases). The CDR3 totals 14 residues. V shed 3 bases and J shed 5 bases, with 15 bases lying between them. Germline V CDR1 and CDR2: SGDLS, YYNGEE. CDR3 in DNA: TGTGCCAGCAGCGAGCAGGGTTACTCTAACGAGCAGTACTTC. Translation gives CASSEQGYSNEQYF.

The chain combines TRBV7-2 with TRBJ1-6; a weak D match, TRBD1 (5 bases). The CDR3 runs to 15 residues. V lost 0 bases and J lost 9, with 12 bases in between. Germline V gene sequence: CDR1 SGHTA, CDR2 FQGNSA. In DNA, the CDR3 is TGTGCCAGCAGCTTAGCGGGGACGGGAAGTTCACCCCTCCACTTT. This translates into CASSLAGTGSSPLHF.

This clonotype was picked up many times. The genes are TRBV28 and TRBJ2-6, with D perhaps given as TRBD1 or TRBD2 (5 bases each). There are 20 residues in the CDR3. From germline, CDR1 is MDHEN and CDR2 SYDVKM. The V and J ends lost 6 bases and 1 base respectively, with 25 bases between them. The CDR3 sequence: CASRPRTPGPETSGANVLTF. The CDR3, as DNA: TGTGCCAGCAGGCCCAGAACCCCGGGGCCAGAAACGTCTGGGGCCAACGTCCTGACTTTC.

V usage is TRBV10-3 and J usage is TRBJ2-3, with D perhaps TRBD2 (5 bases). This CDR3 contains 16 residues. V was clipped by 1 base and J by 0 bases, with 11 bases between them. From germline, CDR1 is ENHRY and CDR2 SYGVKD. CDR3: CAISEYGESSTDTQYF. The CDR3 bases are TGTGCCATCAGTGAGTATGGGGAGTCGAGCACAGATACGCAGTATTTT.

This clonotype was found many times. V is TRBV3-1 and J is TRBJ1-2; D gene ambiguous. This CDR3 contains 14 residues. V was cut by 1 base and J by 8 bases, with 14 bases left in between. Germline V lookup: CDR1 LGHDT, CDR2 YNNKEL (reference sequence). The DNA of the CDR3 is TGTGCCAGCAGCCAAGCCTCGACAATCTACGGCTACACCTTC. The encoded protein is CASSQASTIYGYTF.

This clonotype has a count of ten or more. The rearrangement links TRBV12-3 or TRBV12-4 to TRBJ1-2; D unresolved. V was clipped by 3 bases and J by 0 bases, with 11 bases between them. The CDR3 covers 15 residues. The CDR3 DNA is TGTGCCAGCAGTTTCGGGGAGGTAGCTAACTATGGCTACACCTTC. It encodes CASSFGEVANYGYTF.

There are many counts of this clonotype. The chain recombines TRBV10-3 with TRBJ2-3; unclear D gene. The CDR3 consists of 13 residues. Deletions cut 1 base from V and 4 bases from J, with 6 bases between. CDR1 ENHRY and CDR2 SYGVKD come from the germline V gene. The chain's CDR3 is CAISEYNADTQYF. For the CDR3, the DNA is TGTGCCATCAGTGAGTACAATGCAGATACGCAGTATTTT.

On this clonotype: A much larger clone lies a single base off, so this may be a read error. The final CDR3 position lacks the conserved phenylalanine or tryptophan, pointing to a likely read error. This chain joins TRBV3-1 and TRBJ2-2; D gene uncertain. Trimming left V 0 bases short and J 14 bases short, with 10 bases between. The CDR3 totals 12 residues. Germline assignment: CDR1 LGHDT and CDR2 YNNKEL (reference sequence). CDR3 sequence reads: CASSQDLGKLFS. CDR3 coding DNA: TGTGCCAGCAGCCAAGATCTGGGGAAACTGTTTTCT.

The sample holds many counts of this clonotype. The chain joins TRBV20-1 to TRBJ2-7, with D tentatively TRBD1 or TRBD2 (5 bases each). Germline lookup yields CDR1 DFQATT and CDR2 SNEGSKA (reference sequence). This CDR3 is built from 14 residues. The germline V and J ends were trimmed by 0 bases and 1 base, with 10 bases remaining between them. CDR3 nucleotides: TGCAGTGCTAGAGACCCGGGACGGTCCTACGAGCAGTACTTC. Protein: CSARDPGRSYEQYF.

The rearrangement links TRBV20-1 to TRBJ2-5, with a tentative D call TRBD1 (6 bases). V lost 4 bases and J 4 bases, leaving 7 bases between the germline ends. This CDR3 contains 11 residues. Germline loops: CDR1 DFQATT, CDR2 SNEGSKA (reference sequence). CDR3: CSANRAETQYF. The CDR3 DNA reads as TGCAGTGCTAACAGGGCAGAGACCCAGTACTTC.

This clonotype was counted between two and nine times. The rearrangement uses TRBV20-1 and TRBJ2-3; 11 positions match TRBD2. CDR3 length: 15 amino acids. Germline trimming cut 3 bases from V and 4 bases from J; bases unmatched to any gene: 6. Germline V gene sequence: CDR1 DFQATT, CDR2 SNEGSKA (reference sequence). The CDR3: CSASSLAGGADTQYF. The DNA for the CDR3 is TGCAGTGCTAGTTCCCTAGCGGGGGGCGCAGATACGCAGTATTTT.

Many counts were recorded for this clonotype. The chain couples TRBV2 to TRBJ2-5, with 11 nucleotides matching TRBD2. The CDR3 extends over 17 amino acids. In germline, CDR1 is SNHLY, CDR2 FYNNEI. Trimming cost V 6 bases and J 2 bases; bases outside gene matches: 11. CDR3 residues: CASSPGLAVFPQETQYF. The DNA of the CDR3 is TGTGCCAGCAGCCCGGGACTAGCGGTTTTTCCACAAGAGACCCAGTACTTC.

The genes are TRBV6-1 and TRBJ2-2, with D perhaps TRBD2 (5 bases). Germline lookup yields CDR1 MNHNS and CDR2 SASEGT. V was trimmed by 7 bases and J by 8 bases, leaving 11 bases between them. The CDR3 consists of 12 residues. The CDR3 DNA sequence: TGTGCCAGCACTACTAGGTTAGGGGAGCTGTTTTTT. Translated: CASTTRLGELFF.

Only a few counts were recorded for this clonotype. The chain joins TRBV4-3 to TRBJ1-3, with D perhaps matching TRBD1 (5 bases). Germline assignment: CDR1 LGHNA and CDR2 YSLEER. V dropped 0 bases and J dropped 0 bases, with 12 bases sitting between them. CDR3 size: 17 residues. CDR3 DNA: TGCGCCAGCAGCCAAGATGTCGCAGGGACCTCTGGAAACACCATATATTTT. Translating it yields CASSQDVAGTSGNTIYF.

V and J are TRBV28 and TRBJ2-7; the D is unclear. Germline CDR1 reads MDHEN; CDR2 reads SYDVKM. This CDR3 has 13 residues. V lost 8 bases and J lost 7, with 18 bases in between. The CDR3 sequence: CASGRLFLREQYF. Here the CDR3 DNA reads TGTGCCAGCGGACGGCTCTTTCTACGGGAGCAGTACTTC.

This clonotype was seen a handful of times. The chain uses TRBV14 and TRBJ2-5; no definite D call. The CDR3 consists of 13 residues. V was trimmed by 3 bases and J by 5 bases, leaving 10 bases between them. Germline V gives CDR1 SGHDN, CDR2 FVKESK. CDR3 region: CASSHQVRETQYF. The CDR3 DNA reads TGTGCCAGCAGCCACCAGGTTCGCGAGACCCAGTACTTC. Full variable domain (remainder filled in from reference TRBV14 and TRBJ2-5): EAGVTQFPSHSVIEKGQTVTLRCDPISGHDNLYWYRRVMGKEIKFLLHFVKESKQDESGMPNNRFLAERTGGTYSTLKVQPAELEDSGVYFCASSHQVRETQYFGPGTRLLVL.

This clonotype was observed many times. DNA of the CDR3: TGCGCCAGCCAAAGTTCAGCAGATACGCAGTATTTT. It codes for CASQSSADTQYF. The gene calls are TRBV5-1 and TRBJ2-3; no firm D call. V was shortened by 7 bases and J by 4 bases, with 10 bases between the two germline ends. The CDR3 sequence is 12 residues long. The germline CDR1 and CDR2 sequences are SGHRS and YFSETQ.

This clonotype was picked up a small number of times. The V gene is TRBV10-3, the J gene TRBJ1-2; D not certain. V was pared by 5 bases and J by 7 bases, with 11 bases between. The CDR3 length is 12 residues. Germline loops: CDR1 ENHRY, CDR2 SYGVKD. The CDR3: CAISSVSTGYTF. In DNA, the CDR3 is TGTGCCATCAGTTCCGTCTCCACTGGCTACACCTTC.

This clonotype was seen at least ten times. The J gene is TRBJ2-1, the V gene TRBV6-1; D is possibly TRBD2 (6 bases). This CDR3 region has 14 residues. Germline values: CDR1 MNHNS, CDR2 SASEGT. The germline V and J ends were trimmed by 6 bases and 7 bases, with 16 bases remaining between them. The CDR3 DNA is TGTGCCAGCAGCGGGAGTTGGGGCCTGAATGAGCAGTTCTTC. Translating it yields CASSGSWGLNEQFF.

This clonotype has a count of ten or more. The chain combines TRBV28 with TRBJ1-2, with 9 bases identical to TRBD1. CDR1 is MDHEN, CDR2 SYDVKM, per germline. The CDR3 is 13 residues long. J lost 6 bases, V lost 10 bases, and 9 bases had no gene match. The CDR3 DNA reads as TGTGCCACACGAACAGGGGGCTTAAATGGCTACACCTTC. It is translated as CATRTGGLNGYTF.

The table lists this clonotype with many counts. V gene TRBV3-1 combines with J gene TRBJ2-1; D might be TRBD2 (5 bases). Per the germline V gene, CDR1 is LGHDT and CDR2 is YNNKEL (reference sequence). There are 14 residues in the CDR3. Trimming stripped 2 bases from V and 4 bases from J, with 9 bases between. CDR3 DNA: TGTGCCAGCAGCCAATCACGGGAATACAATGAGCAGTTCTTC. Protein sequence: CASSQSREYNEQFF.

This clonotype showed up many times. The gene calls are TRBV20-1 and TRBJ2-5, with D possibly being TRBD1 or TRBD2 (5 bases each). This CDR3 is 14 amino acids long. V lost 2 bases and J 5 bases, leaving 15 bases between the germline ends. Germline CDR1 is DFQATT and CDR2 is SNEGSKA (reference sequence). CDR3 residues: CSARKITGLETQYF. In DNA, the CDR3 is TGCAGTGCTAGAAAGATAACGGGGCTGGAGACCCAGTACTTC.

There are many counts of this clonotype. The chain carries TRBV12-3 or TRBV12-4 and TRBJ2-1, with TRBD1 as a possible D gene (5 bases). Trimming pared 3 bases from V and 5 bases from J, leaving 8 bases between. This CDR3 has 13 amino acids. The chain's CDR3 is CASSFSGNNEQFF. CDR3 sequence (DNA): TGTGCCAGCAGTTTTTCAGGGAACAATGAGCAGTTCTTC.

The CDR3 DNA is TGCGCCAGCCCGGGACTAGCGGGGGGAGAGACCCAGTACTTC. This sequence encodes CASPGLAGGETQYF. The rearrangement links TRBV10-1 to TRBJ2-5; 15 nucleotides line up with TRBD2. J was trimmed by 4 bases and V by 8 bases; bases with no gene match: 2. Germline assignment: CDR1 WNHNN and CDR2 SYGVQD (reference sequence). The CDR3 runs 14 residues.